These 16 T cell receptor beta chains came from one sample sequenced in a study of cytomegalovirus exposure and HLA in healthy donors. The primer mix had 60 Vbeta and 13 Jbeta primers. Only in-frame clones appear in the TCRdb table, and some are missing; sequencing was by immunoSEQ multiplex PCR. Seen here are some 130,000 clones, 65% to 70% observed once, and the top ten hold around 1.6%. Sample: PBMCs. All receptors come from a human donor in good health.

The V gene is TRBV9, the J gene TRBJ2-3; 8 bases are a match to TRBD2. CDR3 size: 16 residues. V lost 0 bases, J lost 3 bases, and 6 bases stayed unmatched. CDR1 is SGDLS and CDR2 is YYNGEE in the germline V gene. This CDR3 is CASSVAGGPLTDTQYF. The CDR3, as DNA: TGTGCCAGCAGCGTAGCGGGAGGGCCGTTGACAGATACGCAGTATTTT.

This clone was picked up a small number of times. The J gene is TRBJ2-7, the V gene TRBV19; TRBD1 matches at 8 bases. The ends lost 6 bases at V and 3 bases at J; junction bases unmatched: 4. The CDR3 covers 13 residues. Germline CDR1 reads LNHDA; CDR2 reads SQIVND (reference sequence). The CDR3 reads CASSLTGVYEQYF. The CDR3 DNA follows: TGTGCCAGTAGCCTGACAGGGGTCTACGAGCAGTACTTC.

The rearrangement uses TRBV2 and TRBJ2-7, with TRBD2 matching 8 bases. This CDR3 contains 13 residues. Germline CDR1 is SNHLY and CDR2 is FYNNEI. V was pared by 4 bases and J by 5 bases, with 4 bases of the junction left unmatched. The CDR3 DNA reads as TGTGCCAGCAGTGGGGGGACTAGTAACGAGCAGTACTTC. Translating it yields CASSGGTSNEQYF.

Written as DNA, the CDR3 is TGTGCCAGCAGCCAAGAAGGAACTAGCGGGGGACAAGAGACCCAGTACTTC. Protein: CASSQEGTSGGQETQYF. This chain uses TRBV4-2 with TRBJ2-5; 11 bases are shared with TRBD2. The V segment lost 0 bases and the J segment 2 bases; nucleotides outside the gene matches: 5. This CDR3 spans 17 amino acids. CDR1 and CDR2 from the germline V gene are LGHNA and YNFKEQ.

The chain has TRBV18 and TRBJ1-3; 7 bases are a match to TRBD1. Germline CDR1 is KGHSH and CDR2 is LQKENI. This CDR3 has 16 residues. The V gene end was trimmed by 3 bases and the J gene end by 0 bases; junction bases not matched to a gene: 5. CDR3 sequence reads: CASSPPGTVSGNTIYF. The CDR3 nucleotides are TGTGCCAGCTCACCGCCCGGGACAGTCTCTGGAAACACCATATATTTT.

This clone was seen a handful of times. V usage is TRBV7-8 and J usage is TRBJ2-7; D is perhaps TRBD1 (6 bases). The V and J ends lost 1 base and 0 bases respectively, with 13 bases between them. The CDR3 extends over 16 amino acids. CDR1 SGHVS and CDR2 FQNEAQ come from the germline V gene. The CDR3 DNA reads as TGTGCCAGCAGCTTAGTCACGGACAGCCCCTCCTACGAGCAGTACTTC. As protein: CASSLVTDSPSYEQYF. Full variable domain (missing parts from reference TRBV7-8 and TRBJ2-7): GAGVSQSPRYKVAKRGQDVALRCDPISGHVSLFWYQQALGQGPEFLTYFQNEAQLDKSGLPSDRFFAERPEGSVSTLKIQRTQQEDSAVYLCASSLVTDSPSYEQYFGPGTRLTVT.

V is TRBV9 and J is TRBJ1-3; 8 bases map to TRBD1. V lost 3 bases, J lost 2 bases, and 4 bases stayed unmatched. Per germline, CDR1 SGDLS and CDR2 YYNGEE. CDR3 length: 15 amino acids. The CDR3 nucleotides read TGTGCCAGCAGCGGCCTCAGGGGGCCTGGAAACACCATATATTTT. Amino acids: CASSGLRGPGNTIYF.

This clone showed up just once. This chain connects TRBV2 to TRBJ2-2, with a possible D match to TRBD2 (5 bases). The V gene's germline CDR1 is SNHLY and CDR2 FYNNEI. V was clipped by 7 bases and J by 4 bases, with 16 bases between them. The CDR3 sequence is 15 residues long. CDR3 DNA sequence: TGTGCCAGCATGGACTTTGCGGCGGTCACCGGGGAGCTGTTTTTT. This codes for CASMDFAAVTGELFF.

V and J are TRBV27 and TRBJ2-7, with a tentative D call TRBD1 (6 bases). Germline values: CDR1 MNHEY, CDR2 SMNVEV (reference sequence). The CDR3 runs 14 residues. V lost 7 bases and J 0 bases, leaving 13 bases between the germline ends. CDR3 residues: CASKGDRRSYEQYF. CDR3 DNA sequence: TGTGCCAGCAAGGGGGACCGACGCTCCTACGAGCAGTACTTC.

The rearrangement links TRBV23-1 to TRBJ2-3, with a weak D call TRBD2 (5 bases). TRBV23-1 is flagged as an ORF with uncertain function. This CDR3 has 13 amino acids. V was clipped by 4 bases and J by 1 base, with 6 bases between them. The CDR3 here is CASSRSGTDTQYF. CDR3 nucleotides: TGCGCCAGCAGTCGTAGCGGCACAGATACGCAGTATTTT.

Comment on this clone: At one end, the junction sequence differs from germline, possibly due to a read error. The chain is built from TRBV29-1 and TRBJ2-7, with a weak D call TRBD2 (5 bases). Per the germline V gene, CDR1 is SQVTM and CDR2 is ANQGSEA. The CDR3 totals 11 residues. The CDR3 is CSVEDSYEQYF. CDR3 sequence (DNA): TGCAGCGTTGAGGACTCCTATGAGCAGTACTTC.

CDR3 in DNA: TGTGCCAGCAGCTTATATACCCGAGCCTACGAGCAGTACTTC. Its translation is CASSLYTRAYEQYF. The V and J genes are TRBV11-3 and TRBJ2-7, with unresolved D. The CDR3 runs 14 residues. Per the germline V gene, CDR1 is SGHNT and CDR2 is YENEEA. The V end lost 2 bases, the J end lost 2 bases, and 10 bases lay between the germline ends.

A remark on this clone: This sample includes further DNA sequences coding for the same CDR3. The CDR3 protein is CASSVQGNTEAFF. For the CDR3, the DNA is TGTGCCAGCAGCGTACAGGGGAACACTGAAGCTTTCTTT. The rearrangement joins TRBV9 to TRBJ1-1; perhaps TRBD1 as D (5 bases). The length of the CDR3 is 13 residues. V lost 1 base, J lost 1 base, and 5 bases lay in between. The germline V gene has CDR1 SGDLS and CDR2 YYNGEE.

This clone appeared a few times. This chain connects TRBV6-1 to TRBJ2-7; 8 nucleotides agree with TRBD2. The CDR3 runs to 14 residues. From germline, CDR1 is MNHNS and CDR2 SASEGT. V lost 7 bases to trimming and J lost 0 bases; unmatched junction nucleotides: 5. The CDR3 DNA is TGTGCCAGCACCGGGACTAGACGCTCCTACGAGCAGTACTTC. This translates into CASTGTRRSYEQYF.

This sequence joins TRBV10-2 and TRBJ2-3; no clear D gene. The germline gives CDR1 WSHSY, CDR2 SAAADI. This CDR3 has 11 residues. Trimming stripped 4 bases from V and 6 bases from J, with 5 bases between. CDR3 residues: CASSGRDTQYF. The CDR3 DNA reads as TGCGCCAGCAGTGGTCGGGATACGCAGTATTTT.

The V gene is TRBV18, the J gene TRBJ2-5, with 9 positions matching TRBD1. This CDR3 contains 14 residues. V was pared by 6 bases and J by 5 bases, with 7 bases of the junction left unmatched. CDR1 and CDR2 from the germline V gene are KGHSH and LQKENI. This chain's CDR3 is CASSTGGLGETQYF. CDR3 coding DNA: TGTGCCAGCTCCACAGGGGGCTTGGGGGAGACCCAGTACTTC.